This TCR beta chain was sequenced in a study of blood T cell repertoires in COVID-19. Study-level background: Material from acute and convalescent COVID-19 was sourced from the United States, Italy and Spain.

Sequenced by immunoSEQ multiplex PCR; TCRdb stores in-frame clones only, minus some. The sample holds approximately 150,000 clones; about nine tenths are singletons and the top ten take about 4.1%. Germline V gene data show CDR1 as SGHAT and CDR2 as FQNNGV. V trimming: 1 base; J trimming: 6 bases; junction bases outside the gene matches: 1. CDR3 length: 13 residues. The material sequenced was PBMCs or T cells enriched from blood (not recorded which). The chain combines TRBV11-2 with TRBJ2-7, with 9 bases fitting TRBD2. The source is a woman in her thirties or forties who had been exposed to COVID-19. The DNA of the CDR3 is TGTGCCAGCAGCTTAGGACTAGCGGCCGAGCAGTACTTC. Its protein product is CASSLGLAAEQYF.